The 23 T cell receptor beta chains presented below share a single source sample, sequenced in a study of technical replicates of blood from four donors. The repertoire was sequenced with immunoSEQ multiplex PCR; TCRdb's copy has only in-frame clones and lacks some. The sample lists about 15,000 clones, approximately 80% seen once, with around 13% in the top ten. What was sequenced was PBMCs. Source of these receptors: a human donor in good health.

This rearrangement joins TRBV28 to TRBJ1-1; no firm D call. Trimming took 4 bases from V and 7 from J, leaving 7 bases between them. The germline V gene has CDR1 MDHEN and CDR2 SYDVKM. The CDR3 length is 11 residues. CDR3 region: CASSWENEAFF. Here the CDR3 DNA reads TGTGCCAGCAGTTGGGAGAATGAAGCTTTCTTT.

The V gene is TRBV28, the J gene TRBJ2-7; TRBD1 might be the D (5 bases). Trimming left V 4 bases short and J 1 base short, with 17 bases between. Germline V gives CDR1 MDHEN, CDR2 SYDVKM. The CDR3 sequence is 16 residues long. The CDR3 loop is CASSSVISRVSYEQYF. Here the CDR3 DNA reads TGTGCCAGCAGTTCCGTTATTAGCAGGGTTTCCTACGAGCAGTACTTC.

This rearrangement joins TRBV10-3 to TRBJ2-7; 7 positions match TRBD1. V was pared by 6 bases and J by 6 bases, with 14 bases of the junction left unmatched. The CDR3 extends over 15 amino acids. Germline V gene sequence: CDR1 ENHRY, CDR2 SYGVKD. The CDR3 reads CAIRDTGTAPSEQYF. The CDR3, as DNA: TGTGCCATCAGGGATACCGGGACAGCCCCCTCCGAGCAGTACTTC.

This clone was recorded a few times. The chain has TRBV14 and TRBJ1-1, with unresolved D. Trimming left V 1 base short and J 7 bases short, with 10 bases between. This CDR3 contains 13 residues. CDR1 is SGHDN and CDR2 is FVKESK in the germline V gene. CDR3 sequence: CASSQVPGFEAFF. The CDR3 bases are TGTGCCAGCAGCCAAGTACCGGGTTTTGAAGCTTTCTTT.

The chain combines TRBV10-3 with TRBJ2-1; 10 bases map to TRBD2. Germline CDR1 and CDR2: ENHRY and SYGVKD. CDR3 length: 15 amino acids. Trimming removed 6 bases from V and 10 bases from J; junction bases left unmatched: 12. CDR3 loop: CAISPAGGPSSEQFF. DNA for the CDR3: TGTGCCATCAGCCCAGCGGGAGGGCCCTCATCCGAGCAGTTCTTC.

About this clone itself: This CDR3 is also generated by other DNA sequences in the sample. V gene TRBV5-8 combines with J gene TRBJ1-2; a possible D gene is TRBD1 (6 bases). Trimming took off 1 base at V and 2 bases at J, with 12 bases between the two ends. The CDR3 is 15 residues long. Germline V CDR1 and CDR2: SGHTS, YDEGEE. DNA of the CDR3: TGTGCCAGCAGCTTGCAGGGGTGGGCAAACTATGGCTACACCTTC. Protein product: CASSLQGWANYGYTF.

The chain combines TRBV20-1 with TRBJ1-2; D ambiguous. From germline, CDR1 is DFQATT and CDR2 SNEGSKA (reference sequence). The CDR3 has 11 amino acids. Trimming cost V 4 bases and J 4 bases, with 7 bases left between them. DNA for the CDR3: TGCAGTGCTACCGGAGCCTATGGCTACACCTTC. Its translation is CSATGAYGYTF.

Here the CDR3 DNA reads TGTGCCAGTAACAGAGACTCTGGAAACACCATATATTTT. This gives the protein CASNRDSGNTIYF. V and J are TRBV19 and TRBJ1-3; D call uncertain. The germline V gene has CDR1 LNHDA and CDR2 SQIVND (reference sequence). The CDR3 length is 13 residues. The germline V and J ends were trimmed by 7 bases and 0 bases, with 7 bases remaining between them.

The chain joins TRBV27 to TRBJ1-1, with 7 bases fitting TRBD1. The CDR3 totals 17 residues. The V gene end was trimmed by 3 bases and the J gene end by 0 bases; junction bases not matched to a gene: 10. CDR1 is MNHEY, CDR2 SMNVEV, per germline (reference sequence). CDR3 loop: CASSFKMTGTVNTEAFF. DNA of the CDR3: TGTGCCAGCAGTTTCAAAATGACAGGGACGGTGAACACTGAAGCTTTCTTT.

This chain connects TRBV11-3 to TRBJ2-1, with D perhaps matching TRBD1 (5 bases). Germline CDR1 and CDR2: SGHNT and YENEEA. V lost 5 bases and J 3 bases, leaving 14 bases between the germline ends. The CDR3 extends over 15 amino acids. CDR3 loop: CASSIGDSYYNEQFF. DNA of the CDR3: TGTGCCAGCAGCATCGGTGACAGCTACTACAATGAGCAGTTCTTC.

This clone was found once. This chain joins TRBV7-2 and TRBJ1-1; D is ambiguous. Germline V gene sequence: CDR1 SGHTA, CDR2 FQGNSA. The CDR3 totals 15 residues. Trimming shortened V by 5 bases and J by 2 bases, and 15 bases separated the two germline ends. Here the CDR3 reads CASSPPGIFNTEAFF. The CDR3 DNA reads TGTGCCAGCAGCCCTCCCGGGATCTTTAACACTGAAGCTTTCTTT.

The chain links TRBV28 to TRBJ2-2; 13 positions match TRBD2. After removal of 6 bases from V and 4 bases from J, the junction contained 5 bases not matched to a gene. Germline V gene data show CDR1 as MDHEN and CDR2 as SYDVKM. This CDR3 is 16 amino acids long. CDR3 sequence (DNA): TGTGCCAGCAGATCCGGGACTAGCGGGGTCACCGGGGAGCTGTTTTTT. Protein sequence: CASRSGTSGVTGELFF.

The rearrangement links TRBV15 to TRBJ2-5; D not certain. Germline-derived CDR1 and CDR2 are LNHNV and YYDKDF (reference sequence). The germline V and J ends were trimmed by 0 bases and 4 bases, with 6 bases remaining between them. The CDR3 contains 13 residues. The CDR3 DNA sequence: TGTGCCACCAGCAGAGAGTCGGGAGAGACCCAGTACTTC. This translates into CATSRESGETQYF.

V gene TRBV13 combines with J gene TRBJ2-3; possible D gene TRBD2, 6 bases. This CDR3 has 16 residues. Germline CDR1 PRHDT, CDR2 FYEKMQ (reference sequence). Trimming left V 5 bases short and J 0 bases short, with 15 bases between. The CDR3 sequence is CASSPRGLASTDTQYF. The CDR3, as DNA: TGTGCCAGCAGCCCGAGGGGACTGGCCAGCACAGATACGCAGTATTTT.

The chain uses TRBV28 and TRBJ1-2; D is uncertain. Germline assignment: CDR1 MDHEN and CDR2 SYDVKM. V was pared by 2 bases and J by 2 bases, with 9 bases between. CDR3 length equals 14 residues. The CDR3 sequence: CASSLPTRNYGYTF. The CDR3 bases are TGTGCCAGCAGTTTACCCACACGAAACTATGGCTACACCTTC.

V gene TRBV4-1 combines with J gene TRBJ2-7; TRBD2 matches at 7 bases. In germline, CDR1 is MGHRA, CDR2 YSYEKL. V shed 1 base and J 4 bases; nucleotides not matched to a gene: 4. This CDR3 is 14 amino acids long. This CDR3 is CASSQGEGRYEQYF. The DNA for the CDR3 is TGCGCCAGCAGCCAAGGGGAGGGGCGTTACGAGCAGTACTTC.

The chain carries TRBV4-2 and TRBJ2-7; 11 nucleotides match TRBD1. The V segment lost 1 base and the J segment 4 bases; nucleotides outside the gene matches: 3. Germline CDR1 and CDR2: LGHNA and YNFKEQ. The CDR3 has 15 amino acids. The CDR3 is CASSQAGTGGYEQYF. Here the CDR3 DNA reads TGTGCCAGCAGCCAAGCGGGGACAGGGGGTTACGAGCAGTACTTC.

In DNA form, the CDR3 reads TGTGCCAGCTCACCACCCCAGGGGGCTAACTCTGGGGCCAACGTCCTGACTTTC. Amino acids: CASSPPQGANSGANVLTF. The rearrangement uses TRBV18 and TRBJ2-6; TRBD1 aligns across 8 bases. The CDR3 is 18 residues long. Trimming at V came to 0 bases and at J to 0 bases, leaving 4 bases not matched to a gene. Germline CDR1 reads KGHSH; CDR2 reads LQKENI.

The chain recombines TRBV30 with TRBJ1-2; D is uncertain. V was clipped by 0 bases and J by 7 bases, with 12 bases between them. The CDR3 spans 13 residues. Germline CDR1 reads GTSNPN; CDR2 reads SVGIG (reference sequence). The CDR3 sequence: CAWSVTRVGGYTF. CDR3 nucleotide sequence: TGTGCCTGGAGTGTAACGCGGGTGGGTGGCTACACCTTC. Full variable domain (rest looked up from reference TRBV30 and TRBJ1-2): SQTIHQWPATLVQPVGSPLSLECTVEGTSNPNLYWYRQAAGRGLQLLFYSVGIGQISSEVPQNLSASRPQDRQFILSSKKLLLSDSGFYLCAWSVTRVGGYTFGSGTRLTVV.

The rearrangement uses TRBV11-3 and TRBJ1-2; D is uncertain. The CDR3 sequence is 14 residues long. Germline assignment: CDR1 SGHNT and CDR2 YENEEA. The ends were cut back, 5 bases at V and 5 bases at J, with 15 bases in the middle. Written as DNA, the CDR3 is TGTGCCAGCAGCCCAAGCGGTACCTTTTATGGCTACACCTTC. Translating it yields CASSPSGTFYGYTF.

The CDR3, as DNA: TGTGCCAGCAGCGGACAGGGGCACGGGGAGCAGTACTTC. This encodes CASSGQGHGEQYF. V is TRBV7-9 and J is TRBJ2-7, with 9 bases that match TRBD1. The CDR3 contains 13 residues. The ends lost 5 bases at V and 7 bases at J; junction bases unmatched: 6. The germline V gene has CDR1 SEHNR and CDR2 FQNEAQ (reference sequence).

V gene TRBV27 combines with J gene TRBJ2-7; 11 nucleotides agree with TRBD1. Looked up from germline, CDR1 is MNHEY and CDR2 is SMNVEV (reference sequence). Losses at the gene ends were 1 base for V and 6 bases for J; bases not matched to a gene: 5. There are 15 residues in the CDR3. CDR3 protein: CASSLLGTGGREQYF. DNA of the CDR3: TGTGCCAGCAGTTTATTAGGGACAGGGGGACGCGAGCAGTACTTC.

This chain connects TRBV2 to TRBJ2-3; D is undetermined. CDR1 is SNHLY and CDR2 is FYNNEI in the germline V gene. With 7 bases removed from V and 5 bases from J, the gap between germline ends came to 10 bases. The CDR3 spans 12 residues. The chain's CDR3 is CASNKERDTQYF. The CDR3 DNA sequence: TGTGCCAGCAATAAGGAGAGAGATACGCAGTATTTT.